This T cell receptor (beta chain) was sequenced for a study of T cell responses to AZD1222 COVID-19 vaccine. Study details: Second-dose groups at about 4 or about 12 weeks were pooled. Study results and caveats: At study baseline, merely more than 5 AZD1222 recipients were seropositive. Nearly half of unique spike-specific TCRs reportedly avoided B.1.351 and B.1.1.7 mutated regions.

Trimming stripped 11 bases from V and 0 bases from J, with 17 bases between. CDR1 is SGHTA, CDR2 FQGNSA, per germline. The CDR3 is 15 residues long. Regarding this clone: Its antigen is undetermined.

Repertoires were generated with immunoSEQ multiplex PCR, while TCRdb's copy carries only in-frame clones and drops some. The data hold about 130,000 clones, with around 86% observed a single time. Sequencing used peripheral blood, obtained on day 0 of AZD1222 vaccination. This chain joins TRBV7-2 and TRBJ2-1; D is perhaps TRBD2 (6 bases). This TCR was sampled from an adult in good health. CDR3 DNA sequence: TGTGCCCTATCGTCCCGGGGGAGCTCCTACAATGAGCAGTTCTTC. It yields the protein CALSSRGSSYNEQFF.